This T cell receptor beta chain was identified in a study of cytomegalovirus exposure and HLA in healthy donors (TCRdb year 2017). Broadly, across the study: An earlier analysis of approximately 600 of the donors reported about 250 Gb of sequence data and 100 million to 130 million unique TCR beta sequences from some 180 million T cells. An early release that covered fewer than 800 HLA-typed donors contained around 300 gigabases of sequencing data and around 85 million unique TCR sequences. Among the roughly 390 genotyped donors, under 90% belonged to the genetic ancestry cluster associated with self-reported Caucasian donors. The study aimed to test whether cataloging public T cell receptors could reveal signatures of past pathogen exposure. The study profiled the T cell repertoires of hundreds of subjects by immunosequencing and related them to cytomegalovirus serostatus. In addition to the first cohort of about 650 subjects, a separate validation cohort of around 110 different subjects was used. High-throughput TCR immunosequencing, statistical association of individual TCRs with disease status, and machine learning were combined to predict cytomegalovirus infection status. A later analysis re-examined previously published TCR beta repertoires from hundreds of donors and added high-resolution HLA genotyping to investigate patterns of TCR occurrence. In the later analysis, no new phenotypic data were used to find candidate immune exposures; instead, reliance was placed on TCR beta sequences and their occurrence across donors. In an earlier analysis of 587 of the donors, high-throughput TCR beta sequencing was used to judge whether each TCR beta V gene segment behaved as functional or pseudogenic. Donor age, sex, ethnicity and CMV serostatus were compiled alongside the repertoire data. A later genetic analysis used genome-wide SNP genotypes for about 65% of the 666 donors, treating that subset as a discovery cohort. All discovery cohort repertoires had been generated using a single sequencing platform. Class I and class II HLA loci were covered by the typing at four-digit resolution. The number of typed donors differed by locus: 629-630 for A, B, C, DRB1 and DQB1; 522 for DQA1; over 600 for DPA1; and some 450 for DPB1. About five DR-DQ haplotypes were handled as single units for association and clustering, since linkage in the cohort was strong. Among about 360 genotyped donors of the cohort, an average of 235,054 unique TCR beta nucleotide sequences were sequenced per donor, roughly 20% of them non-productive.

The cohort consisted of 670 or so healthy bone marrow donors. At the time of sampling, all cohort members were nominally healthy, though unrecorded immune exposures were likely present. The donor tested CMV seronegative and was one of the 352 seronegative cohort members. A peripheral blood sample was collected from each donor, and TCR beta sequencing was performed on peripheral blood mononuclear cells. The Qiagen DNeasy Blood Extraction Kit was used to extract genomic DNA from the blood cell samples. On the study overall, not on this receptor specifically: Because some donors lacked HLA typing at each locus, the association tests relied only on the typed subset. A group of highly shared sequence variants was considered likely to be a technical artifact of the sequencing pipeline. A further reported finding was that TCR beta sequences accurately predicted the HLA-A and HLA-B alleles for most subjects in the first cohort. An earlier analysis of 587 of the donors showed that most TCR beta V segments appeared in productive rearrangements either about 87% or about 30% of the time, which broadly matched IMGT annotations. Because counts were too low, seventeen rarely observed V segments, including chromosome 9 orphons, were excluded from the earlier analysis of 587 of the donors. The authors suggested that the approach could potentially be generalized to other disease states and immunological phenotypes. The classifier was reported to diagnose cytomegalovirus status with high specificity and sensitivity in both the original and validation cohorts. Correlated functional status among segregating V segments might reflect linkage disequilibrium, but an unknown experimental factor could not be ruled out. In a later analysis, the rate of TCR association differed among HLA loci, with DRB1 alleles having the most associated TCRs and HLA-C alleles having the fewest. At a false discovery rate of 0.05, a later analysis linked approximately 18,000 TCR beta sequences to specific HLA alleles. A later analysis found that most CMV-associated TCR beta chains appeared HLA-restricted, with HLA associations seemingly driven largely by CMV exposure. In a later genetic analysis, fewer N-insertions in productive TCRs were reported among donors in an Asian-associated ancestry cluster than the 666-donor mean. The 87-base-pair reads could not distinguish some IMGT-functional V segments, including TRBV6-2 and TRBV6-3, so those segments were excluded. In a later analysis, HLA-associated TCR beta chains were found to be more clonally expanded and to have lower generation probabilities than equally common non-associated chains. A total of 164 TCR beta chains were listed by the study as associated with cytomegalovirus. When HLA alleles, especially DR and DQ, strongly co-occurred, attributing TCR associations to individual alleles was difficult. Immune exposure information for the cohort was limited to CMV serostatus. Several of the top co-occurrence clusters appeared to be linked to parvovirus B19, influenza, CMV and Epstein-Barr virus, according to a later analysis. Three of the identified cytomegalovirus-associated TCR beta chains were confirmed in vitro to be specific for cytomegalovirus antigens. Most TCR sequences were seen in very few donors, while some public TCRs were found in many individuals. In a later genetic analysis, a missense DCLRE1C variant was associated with V-gene and J-gene trimming of TCR beta chains, and the association was replicated in an independent cohort. This cohort had only TCR beta chains sequenced, and the lack of alpha or paired-chain data limited which features could be detected. Presence/absence analyses assumed roughly uniform sequencing depth across donors, an assumption that may not hold.

CDR1 and CDR2 are drawn from the germline V gene: MDHEN, SYDVKM. The CDR3, cysteine through phenylalanine, is 14 amino acids long. Only the CDR3 DNA is retained, 42 bases long and in frame from the first base. V and J are truncated by 6 bases and 5 bases respectively, leaving an intervening sequence of 13 bases. To note about this clone: Its antigen remains unidentified. No base qualities exist here, and no much larger clone lies one base off it.

The library was generated by the immunoSEQ multiplex PCR assay. A mixture of 60 forward primers for TCR Vbeta segments and 13 reverse primers for TCR Jbeta segments was used in the multiplex PCR. Amplification of the CDR3 region of rearranged TCR beta genes was performed with a multiplex PCR assay on genomic DNA. On the Illumina HiSeq System, the amplified TCR beta libraries were sequenced as 87-base-pair reads. The study's processing was this. Across the 700 or so repertoires, a later analysis counted some 80 million unique TCR beta chains, approximately 10 million of which were shared by at least two donors. To remove PCR and sequencing errors, raw reads were error-corrected and collapsed into unique sequences using a nearest-neighbor algorithm that merged closely related sequences. To assign V, D and J gene segments, CDR3 sequences were aligned to IMGT reference sequences. For a sequence to be retained, at least a six-nucleotide match to both a V gene segment and a J gene segment was required. Rearrangements were called productive when the CDR3 lacked stop codons and stayed in frame with V and J; all others were non-productive. Following IMGT convention, CDR3 was defined as the stretch from the second conserved V-encoded cysteine to the conserved J-encoded phenylalanine. Sequences without an unambiguous match to a single V gene segment were excluded from the earlier analysis of about 600 of the donors. An earlier analysis of 587 of the donors called V segments functional above 56.7% productive rearrangements and segregating when the between-donor standard deviation exceeded 5%. A statistical classification framework was built to diagnose cytomegalovirus status from the catalog of TCR beta chain sequences. In a later analysis, TCR nucleotide sequences were compared against IMGT/GENE-DB human TR gene sequences so that V and J genes could be assigned. In a later analysis, CDR3 sequences and most-parsimonious VDJ recombination scenarios were assigned using the TCRdist pipeline. In a later analysis, each TCR beta chain was defined by its CDR3 amino acid sequence together with its V-gene family, and reads lacking a unique V-gene family were excluded. As a way to deal with suspected cross-contamination and a sequencing artifact, a later analysis dropped 500 to 700 nucleotide sequences that were highly shared and had low generation probability. In a later analysis, a clonal expansion index was calculated for each public chain from normalized within-repertoire ranks of inferred template counts. A later analysis computed generation probabilities with a VDJ recombination model fitted to out-of-frame rearrangements, and checked the results against IGoR. A later analysis scored TCR-TCR, TCR-HLA and TCR-CMV co-occurrence with hypergeometric tests, applying a repertoire-size bias correction to TCR pairs. In a later analysis, false discovery rates were estimated by permuting HLA or CMV assignments 20 times. In a later analysis, co-occurring TCRs were grouped using DBSCAN, with TCRdist sequence similarity added in when clustering inside HLA-allele-positive subsets. For co-occurrence clustering, repertoires with fewer than 30,000 or more than 120,000 public chains were excluded, along with five repertoires with anomalous nucleotide sharing. Drawn from immuneACCESS, this table holds only the in-frame rearrangements with V and J called that TCRdb kept. Clones are partly lost; checked studies trace under half to an unresolved V gene and leave the rest unexplained. V, J and clone size are those of that table, while D and trimming were read from the DNA. The sample table lists about 160,000 clones, more than 80% of them with a count of one. The ten largest clones represent under 15% of the sample.

The source material was PBMCs. Recombination joined TRBV28 with TRBJ1-4; TRBD1 is perhaps the D gene, given 5 matching bases. The receptor comes from a woman in her forties or fifties in good health and CMV-seronegative. The CDR3 region has the sequence CASSPGGANEKLFF. The DNA sequence follows: TGTGCCAGCAGCCCCGGGGGTGCCAATGAAAAACTGTTTTTT.